The 8 T cell receptor beta chains reported below all come from one sample, sequenced in a study of regulatory T cells in long-lasting Graves disease. Time point here: newly diagnosed GD, antithyroid drugs for less than 3 months. Following extraction of RNA from PBMCs, that RNA was used to make the TCR library. In building TCR beta libraries, iRepertoire HTBI primers were used together with Arm-PCR of CDR3 regions. TCRdb fed the multiplex PCR reads into MiXCR, producing one record per CDR3 protein. Among 450,000 to 600,000 distinct CDR3 sequences, around 16% were seen once, and the ten largest hold 9.5% to 15%. This same sample was also part of a study on T cells in Graves' hyperthyroidism and ophthalmopathy.

Sequencing used peripheral blood mononuclear cells (PBMCs), obtained at new diagnosis, from a patient treated with antithyroid drugs. These receptors all come from a man in his forties or fifties with Graves disease.

This clonotype was recorded many times. The chain joins TRBV28 to TRBJ2-3; 9 positions agree with TRBD2. CDR3 length equals 16 residues. Germline loops: CDR1 MDHEN, CDR2 SYDVKM. The ends lost 5 bases at V and 3 bases at J; junction bases unmatched: 9. The chain's CDR3 is CASSQNSGSSTDTQYF. CDR3 bases: TGTGCCAGCAGTCAGAATAGCGGGAGTTCGACAGATACGCAGTATTTT. Together with reference TRBV28 and TRBJ2-3, the CDR3 gives the full variable domain: DVKVTQSSRYLVKRTGEKVFLECVQDMDHENMFWYRQDPGLGLRLIYFSYDVKMKEKGDIPEGYSVSREKKERFSLILESASTNQTSMYLCASSQNSGSSTDTQYFGPGTRLTVL.

In this sample, this clonotype turned up many times. The rearrangement joins TRBV28 to TRBJ2-1; 12 bases match TRBD2. The CDR3 runs 17 residues. The germline V gene encodes CDR1 MDHEN and CDR2 SYDVKM. V was clipped by 3 bases and J by 5 bases; unmatched bases: 8. This CDR3 is CASSFSRLAGANNEQFF. CDR3 nucleotide sequence: TGTGCCAGCAGTTTTTCTAGACTAGCGGGAGCAAACAATGAGCAGTTCTTC.

The chain employs TRBV12-3 or TRBV12-4 and TRBJ2-1, with a tentative D call TRBD2 (7 bases). This CDR3 has 13 residues. Trimming took 5 bases from V and 6 from J, leaving 11 bases between them. The CDR3 DNA is TGTGCCAGCAGTCCCGGGGGGCCCAATGAGCAGTTCTTC. Amino acid sequence: CASSPGGPNEQFF.

This clonotype was observed a handful of times. This chain joins TRBV9 and TRBJ2-1; 11 nucleotides match TRBD2. V lost 4 bases to trimming and J lost 6 bases; unmatched junction nucleotides: 9. Germline V gene data show CDR1 as SGDLS and CDR2 as YYNGEE. This CDR3 is built from 16 residues. The CDR3 here is CASSPRLAGLFNEQFF. The CDR3 nucleotides read TGTGCCAGCAGCCCGCGACTAGCGGGACTCTTCAATGAGCAGTTCTTC.

The V call is TRBV5-6, the J call TRBJ2-6; maybe TRBD2 (6 bases). Germline CDR1 SGHDT, CDR2 YYEEEE. Trimming left V 4 bases short and J 2 bases short, with 10 bases between. CDR3 size: 15 residues. The CDR3 is CASSRRGAGANVLTF. DNA of the CDR3: TGTGCCAGCAGCCGGCGCGGGGCTGGGGCCAACGTCCTGACTTTC.

This clonotype occurred many times. The CDR3 spells CSAIGTSVHEQFF. DNA of the CDR3: TGCAGTGCGATCGGGACTAGCGTTCATGAGCAGTTCTTC. The chain combines TRBV20-1 with TRBJ2-1; 10 positions agree with TRBD2. V dropped 6 bases and J dropped 8; count of bases not matched to a gene: 7. CDR3 size: 13 residues. In germline, CDR1 is DFQATT, CDR2 SNEGSKA (reference sequence).

This clonotype was seen at least ten times. This chain joins TRBV7-2 and TRBJ2-3, with D perhaps given as TRBD1 or TRBD2 (5 bases each). Trimming took off 5 bases at V and 2 bases at J, with 23 bases between the two ends. The CDR3 runs to 18 residues. CDR1 and CDR2 from the germline V gene are SGHTA and FQGNSA. CDR3 loop: CASSPPGPQLLFTDTQYF. In DNA, the CDR3 is TGTGCCAGCAGCCCCCCGGGACCCCAACTTCTATTCACAGATACGCAGTATTTT.

This chain uses TRBV6-1 with TRBJ2-5; 8 bases agree with TRBD2. The germline CDR1 and CDR2 sequences are MNHNS and SASEGT. V was clipped by 6 bases and J by 9 bases; unmatched bases: 9. This CDR3 contains 13 residues. The CDR3 here is CASRPAGERPQYF. In DNA, the CDR3 is TGTGCCAGCAGACCAGCGGGAGAGAGACCCCAGTACTTC.